The 26 T cell receptor beta chains reported below all come from one sample, sequenced in a study of T cell responses to AZD1222 COVID-19 vaccine. Produced via immunoSEQ multiplex PCR; TCRdb's table is partial and in-frame only. The data show some 66,000 clones, about 88% seen once. The material was peripheral blood, obtained on day 0 of AZD1222 vaccination. All receptors derive from an adult in good health.

This clone showed up just once. The chain couples TRBV12-3 or TRBV12-4 to TRBJ1-2, with D maybe TRBD1 (5 bases). V was trimmed by 5 bases and J by 4 bases, leaving 11 bases between them. The length of the CDR3 is 13 residues. The chain's CDR3 is CASSPRGIYGYTF. The CDR3 DNA reads as TGTGCCAGCAGTCCTCGGGGGATCTATGGCTACACCTTC.

This chain uses TRBV25-1 with TRBJ1-5; D gene uncertain. Germline lookup yields CDR1 MGHDK and CDR2 SYGVNS. V was clipped by 3 bases and J by 4 bases, with 13 bases between them. The CDR3 totals 15 residues. The CDR3 DNA reads as TGTGCCAGCAGTGACGAGGACCACAAGAATCAGCCCCAGCATTTT. Translation: CASSDEDHKNQPQHF.

This chain links TRBV2 with TRBJ2-5; a weak D match, TRBD1 (5 bases). CDR3 length equals 13 residues. Deletions cut 4 bases from V and 1 base from J, with 7 bases between. Germline V gene sequence: CDR1 SNHLY, CDR2 FYNNEI. The CDR3 nucleotides are TGTGCCAGCAGTGGGACACTCCAAGAGACCCAGTACTTC. Translation gives CASSGTLQETQYF. Full variable domain (outside the CDR3, taken from reference TRBV2 and TRBJ2-5): EPEVTQTPSHQVTQMGQEVILRCVPISNHLYFYWYRQILGQKVEFLVSFYNNEISEKSEIFDDQFSVERPDGSNFTLKIRSTKLEDSAMYFCASSGTLQETQYFGPGTRLLVL.

The J gene is TRBJ1-1, the V gene TRBV18, with 7 nucleotides matching TRBD1. V dropped 5 bases and J dropped 5; count of bases not matched to a gene: 2. This CDR3 comprises 12 residues. Per the germline V gene, CDR1 is KGHSH and CDR2 is LQKENI. The CDR3 loop reads CASSSQGTEAFF. Here the CDR3 DNA reads TGTGCCAGCTCATCACAGGGGACTGAAGCTTTCTTT.

The rearrangement joins TRBV6-4 to TRBJ2-3, with TRBD2 identical over 9 bases. V shed 4 bases, J shed 6 bases, and the junction held 5 bases outside the gene matches. Germline CDR1 reads MRHNA; CDR2 reads SNTAGT. The CDR3 contains 14 residues. In nucleotides, the CDR3 is TGTGCCAGCAGTGGCGGGGGGGCCATGGATACGCAGTATTTT. This encodes CASSGGGAMDTQYF.

The CDR3 loop reads CASSRQGQTYEQYF. CDR3 nucleotides: TGTGCCAGTAGTAGACAGGGGCAAACCTACGAGCAGTACTTC. V is TRBV19 and J is TRBJ2-7; 8 positions match TRBD1. This CDR3 spans 14 amino acids. Unmatched junction bases numbered 4, after V lost 4 bases and J lost 2 bases. Germline V gene sequence: CDR1 LNHDA, CDR2 SQIVND (reference sequence).

The V call is TRBV6-5, the J call TRBJ1-1; 8 bases line up with TRBD1. Germline V gene lookup returns CDR1 MNHEY and CDR2 SVGAGI. The CDR3 has 15 residues. The V and J ends lost 2 bases and 4 bases, in that order; junction bases with no gene match: 6. The CDR3 reads CASSYRQGTSTEAFF. For the CDR3, the DNA is TGTGCCAGCAGTTACCGACAGGGGACGTCCACTGAAGCTTTCTTT.

The V gene is TRBV15, the J gene TRBJ1-2; D may be TRBD1 (5 bases). V was pared by 3 bases and J by 7 bases, with 27 bases between. Germline V CDR1 and CDR2: LNHNV, YYDKDF (reference sequence). This CDR3 spans 18 amino acids. The CDR3 nucleotides read TGTGCCACCAGCAGGCTGGGAAGGGACGCACTCTCCGGTAGTGGCTACACCTTC. Its translation is CATSRLGRDALSGSGYTF.

J is TRBJ1-1 and V is TRBV7-3, with D hard to call. Per the germline V gene, CDR1 is SGHTA and CDR2 is FQGTGA. V was pared by 5 bases and J by 10 bases, with 11 bases between. The CDR3 is made up of 11 amino acids. The chain's CDR3 is CASSDGRRAFF. Here the CDR3 DNA reads TGTGCCAGCAGCGACGGTCGCCGAGCTTTCTTT.

The V gene is TRBV5-5, the J gene TRBJ1-1, with 7 bases aligning to TRBD1. This CDR3 spans 13 amino acids. Trimming removed 1 base from V and 8 bases from J; junction bases left unmatched: 5. Germline assignment: CDR1 SGHKS and CDR2 YYEKEE (reference sequence). The CDR3 region has the DNA TGTGCCAGCAGCTTGCAGGGGGGCCGGGAAGCTTTCTTT. This sequence encodes CASSLQGGREAFF.

In this sample, this clone turned up a few times. The CDR3 region has the DNA TGTGCCTGGGAAAACTATGGCTACACCTTC. Encoded protein: CAWENYGYTF. The V gene is TRBV30, the J gene TRBJ1-2; the D is unclear. The length of the CDR3 is 10 residues. Between the trimmed V and J ends, which lost 5 bases and 2 bases, there was a span of 3 bases. Germline loops: CDR1 GTSNPN, CDR2 SVGIG (reference sequence).

The CDR3 nucleotides are TGTGCCAGCAGCTACCCCCGACAGGCTGGCTCCTACAATGAGCAGTTCTTC. Protein sequence: CASSYPRQAGSYNEQFF. This chain links TRBV7-8 with TRBJ2-1; D perhaps matches TRBD1 (6 bases). There are 17 residues in the CDR3. V was clipped by 4 bases and J by 0 bases, with 16 bases between them. Germline-derived CDR1 and CDR2 are SGHVS and FQNEAQ.

The CDR3 spells CASSVHYEQYF. The CDR3 nucleotides read TGTGCCAGCAGTGTCCACTACGAGCAGTACTTC. The chain links TRBV2 to TRBJ2-7; D call uncertain. V was shortened by 4 bases and J by 3 bases, with 4 bases between the two germline ends. CDR3 length: 11 residues. Germline V lookup: CDR1 SNHLY, CDR2 FYNNEI.

CDR3 DNA sequence: TGTGCCAGCAGCTTATCCTTGGGGGTTGATGGCTACACCTTC. This translates into CASSLSLGVDGYTF. The chain is built from TRBV13 and TRBJ1-2, with D possibly matching TRBD1 (5 bases). Germline V gene lookup returns CDR1 PRHDT and CDR2 FYEKMQ (reference sequence). V was cut by 2 bases and J by 6 bases, with 13 bases left in between. The CDR3 consists of 14 residues.

The chain uses TRBV12-5 and TRBJ1-1; 8 nucleotides match TRBD1. CDR1 is LGHNT, CDR2 FRNRAP, per germline. This CDR3 is 16 amino acids long. Trimming at V came to 2 bases and at J to 3 bases, leaving 8 bases not matched to a gene. The CDR3 region has the DNA TGTGCTAGTGGTTTGCGGCAGGGGGCTAGGGACACTGAAGCTTTCTTT. It yields the protein CASGLRQGARDTEAFF.

The chain uses TRBV29-1 and TRBJ2-3; 8 bases agree with TRBD1. Germline CDR1 SQVTM, CDR2 ANQGSEA. V was clipped by 6 bases and J by 5 bases; unmatched bases: 16. The CDR3 is 16 amino acids. CDR3 DNA sequence: TGCAGCGTGGAGGTGGGACAGGACTTTCCAGGAGATACGCAGTATTTT. This gives the protein CSVEVGQDFPGDTQYF.

This clone appeared a single time. The V call is TRBV7-2, the J call TRBJ1-4; no reliable D call. Trimming removed 8 bases from V and 5 bases from J, with 12 bases in between. Looked up from germline, CDR1 is SGHTA and CDR2 is FQGNSA. This CDR3 contains 13 residues. The CDR3 loop reads CASGREGNEKLFF. The CDR3 bases are TGTGCCAGCGGCCGGGAAGGAAATGAAAAACTGTTTTTT.

V gene TRBV7-9 combines with J gene TRBJ1-1; a possible D gene is TRBD1 (6 bases). CDR1 and CDR2 (germline): SEHNR, FQNEAQ (reference sequence). V was shortened by 9 bases and J by 5 bases, with 16 bases between the two germline ends. This CDR3 is built from 13 residues. The CDR3 here is CASGGTRGTEAFF. The CDR3, as DNA: TGTGCCAGTGGGGGGACCAGGGGTACTGAAGCTTTCTTT. Full variable domain (rest looked up from reference TRBV7-9 and TRBJ1-1): DTGVSQNPRHKITKRGQNVTFRCDPISEHNRLYWYRQTLGQGPEFLTYFQNEAQLEKSRLLSDRFSAERPKGSFSTLEIQRTEQGDSAMYLCASGGTRGTEAFFGQGTRLTVV.

This clone was observed a handful of times. This rearrangement joins TRBV7-9 to TRBJ1-2; D uncertain. CDR3 length equals 14 residues. CDR1 and CDR2 (germline): SEHNR, FQNEAQ (reference sequence). V lost 0 bases and J lost 7, with 12 bases in between. The CDR3 DNA follows: TGTGCCAGCAGCTTAGCCGGGGAGGGAGGTGGCTACACCTTC. This translates into CASSLAGEGGGYTF.

The chain couples TRBV12-3 or TRBV12-4 to TRBJ2-1; TRBD2 matches at 7 bases. Germline trimming cut 5 bases from V and 12 bases from J; bases unmatched to any gene: 10. This CDR3 has 13 amino acids. The CDR3 here is CASSLLRGVGQFF. DNA of the CDR3: TGTGCCAGCAGTCTCCTCCGGGGGGTGGGGCAGTTCTTC.

The rearrangement links TRBV19 to TRBJ1-1, with D perhaps matching TRBD1 (6 bases). V was clipped by 5 bases and J by 0 bases, with 16 bases between them. Germline values: CDR1 LNHDA, CDR2 SQIVND (reference sequence). This CDR3 has 16 amino acids. CDR3 protein: CASSPEGGGMNTEAFF. The CDR3 DNA reads TGTGCCAGTAGTCCCGAGGGGGGGGGAATGAACACTGAAGCTTTCTTT.

The J gene is TRBJ1-2, the V gene TRBV6-1, with D unclear. Germline-derived CDR1 and CDR2 are MNHNS and SASEGT. The V end lost 2 bases, the J end lost 8 bases, and 9 bases lay between the germline ends. The CDR3 spans 12 residues. The CDR3 DNA sequence: TGTGCCAGCAGTGAATTTATTGAAGGCTACACCTTC. This sequence encodes CASSEFIEGYTF.

The J gene is TRBJ1-1, the V gene TRBV9, with D unresolved. Germline loops: CDR1 SGDLS, CDR2 YYNGEE. V lost 0 bases and J lost 11, with 11 bases in between. CDR3 length: 12 amino acids. The CDR3 bases are TGTGCCAGCAGCGTAGGGCCCGGGAAGGCTTTCTTT. Amino acids: CASSVGPGKAFF.

The chain carries TRBV7-2 and TRBJ2-2; the D is unclear. Trimming removed 1 base from V and 4 bases from J, with 4 bases in between. CDR1 is SGHTA, CDR2 FQGNSA, per germline. CDR3 length: 13 amino acids. The CDR3 here is CASSLGPTGELFF. CDR3 nucleotides: TGTGCCAGCAGCTTAGGCCCCACCGGGGAGCTGTTTTTT.

This clone has a single count. The gene calls are TRBV5-1 and TRBJ2-7; 11 nucleotides agree with TRBD1. The CDR3 spans 17 residues. CDR1 SGHRS and CDR2 YFSETQ come from the germline V gene. The ends lost 0 bases at V and 4 bases at J; junction bases unmatched: 9. The CDR3 sequence is CASSLGSGQGVVYEQYF. In DNA form, the CDR3 reads TGCGCCAGCAGCTTGGGGTCGGGACAGGGGGTTGTGTACGAGCAGTACTTC.

CDR3 DNA sequence: TGCGCCAGCAGCTTGTCAGGGGGCTCAAACTCACCCCTCCACTTT. It is translated as CASSLSGGSNSPLHF. The chain carries TRBV5-1 and TRBJ1-6, with 8 bases that match TRBD1. Germline CDR1 SGHRS, CDR2 YFSETQ. J lost 10 bases, V lost 1 base, and 7 bases had no gene match. The CDR3 extends over 15 amino acids.